The 13 T cell receptor beta chains below all came from one sample that was sequenced in a study of beta chain features in type 1 diabetes. Expressed TCRB transcripts got sequenced, as all isolated RNA was reverse transcribed. Only in-frame clones appear in the TCRdb table, and some are missing; sequencing was by immunoSEQ multiplex PCR. The sample holds over 350,000 clones, less than 15% seen once. Sample: naive CD4+ T cells from blood. The origin of the receptors is a woman younger than 35 in good health.

This clone occurred a few times. The chain is built from TRBV28 and TRBJ1-4; 10 nucleotides align to TRBD1. The CDR3 runs to 14 residues. CDR1 is MDHEN, CDR2 SYDVKM, per germline. The trim removed 5 bases at V and 9 bases at J, leaving 6 bases unmatched. CDR3 in amino acids: CASSTGTGVKKLFF. The CDR3 DNA is TGTGCCAGCAGTACCGGGACAGGGGTTAAAAAACTGTTTTTT.

This clone was seen more than once but under ten times. The V and J genes are TRBV6-6 and TRBJ2-3, with TRBD2 identical over 9 bases. Germline CDR1 MNHNY, CDR2 SVGAGI (reference sequence). The CDR3 is made up of 14 amino acids. V lost 6 bases, J lost 6 bases, and 7 bases stayed unmatched. The CDR3 sequence: CASRWTSVRDTQYF. The CDR3, as DNA: TGTGCCAGCAGATGGACTAGCGTCAGGGATACGCAGTATTTT.

This clone was counted between two and nine times. The chain combines TRBV30 with TRBJ2-6, with D maybe TRBD1 (6 bases). This CDR3 is built from 16 residues. Germline assignment: CDR1 GTSNPN and CDR2 SVGIG (reference sequence). V was cut by 1 base and J by 2 bases, with 12 bases left in between. For the CDR3, the DNA is TGTGCCTGGAGTGGTCAGGGGCGCGCTGGGGCCAACGTCCTGACTTTC. Translating gives CAWSGQGRAGANVLTF.

This clone was observed a handful of times. The chain couples TRBV18 to TRBJ2-1, with 13 bases fitting TRBD2. The length of the CDR3 is 15 residues. V shed 3 bases and J 8 bases; nucleotides not matched to a gene: 4. Germline assignment: CDR1 KGHSH and CDR2 LQKENI. Written as DNA, the CDR3 is TGTGCCAGCTCACCCGGGACTAGCGGGATTGATGAGCAGTTCTTC. This translates into CASSPGTSGIDEQFF.

The chain recombines TRBV5-1 with TRBJ2-1; 11 bases line up with TRBD2. V trimming: 6 bases; J trimming: 12 bases; junction bases outside the gene matches: 14. The CDR3 is 15 residues long. Germline CDR1 and CDR2: SGHRS and YFSETQ. The chain's CDR3 is CASTLGPLAGGGQFF. In nucleotides, the CDR3 is TGCGCCAGCACCCTCGGGCCTCTAGCGGGAGGCGGGCAGTTCTTC. Using reference TRBV5-1 and TRBJ2-1 for the parts outside the CDR3, the full variable domain is KAGVTQTPRYLIKTRGQQVTLSCSPISGHRSVSWYQQTPGQGLQFLFEYFSETQRNKGNFPGRFSGRQFSNSRSEMNVSTLELGDSALYLCASTLGPLAGGGQFFGPGTRLTVL.

In this sample, this clone turned up a few times. The CDR3 is CASSFHGAGDVEQYF. CDR3 DNA sequence: TGTGCCAGCAGTTTTCACGGTGCAGGGGATGTCGAGCAGTACTTC. The rearrangement joins TRBV27 to TRBJ2-7; TRBD1 is a possible D gene (6 bases). Germline V gene lookup returns CDR1 MNHEY and CDR2 SMNVEV (reference sequence). The CDR3 runs 15 residues. Trimming took 3 bases from V and 6 from J, leaving 18 bases between them.

The chain uses TRBV4-2 and TRBJ2-3; D might be TRBD2 (7 bases). The ends were cut back, 4 bases at V and 0 bases at J, with 11 bases in the middle. This CDR3 is built from 15 residues. Germline V lookup: CDR1 LGHNA, CDR2 YNFKEQ. The CDR3 region is CASSPGGQSTDTQYF. The CDR3 nucleotides are TGTGCCAGCAGCCCGGGAGGACAGAGCACAGATACGCAGTATTTT.

DNA of the CDR3: TGTGCCAGCTCACCATCCCGGGGGGATTATCAGCCCCAGCATTTT. Its protein is CASSPSRGDYQPQHF. The V and J genes are TRBV18 and TRBJ1-5; possibly TRBD1 for D (5 bases). Germline V gene sequence: CDR1 KGHSH, CDR2 LQKENI. This CDR3 is 15 amino acids long. V lost 2 bases and J 5 bases, leaving 13 bases between the germline ends.

This clone was found a few times. CDR3: CASSQIKAGDLNNEQFF. The CDR3 DNA reads as TGTGCCAGCAGCCAAATCAAAGCGGGAGACCTCAACAATGAGCAGTTCTTC. The genes are TRBV4-2 and TRBJ2-1; 8 bases agree with TRBD2. Germline V gene data show CDR1 as LGHNA and CDR2 as YNFKEQ. J gave up 5 bases and V 2 bases, and 11 bases lay outside the gene matches. This CDR3 is built from 17 residues.

This clone was picked up a small number of times. CDR3 loop: CAWSFRLAGITDTQYF. The CDR3 coding sequence is TGTGCCTGGTCTTTCCGACTAGCGGGGATCACAGATACGCAGTATTTT. The J gene is TRBJ2-3, the V gene TRBV30, with 11 bases aligning to TRBD2. The junction had 9 bases not matched to a gene; V was cut back by 5 bases and J by 2 bases. Germline V gene sequence: CDR1 GTSNPN, CDR2 SVGIG (reference sequence). This CDR3 spans 16 amino acids.

This chain uses TRBV11-2 with TRBJ2-7, with TRBD1 identical over 7 bases. This CDR3 is 14 amino acids long. CDR1 is SGHAT, CDR2 FQNNGV, per germline. V shed 5 bases and J 7 bases; nucleotides not matched to a gene: 11. Here the CDR3 reads CASSPRQGYREQYF. The CDR3 bases are TGTGCCAGCAGCCCCCGACAGGGATATCGGGAGCAGTACTTC. Full variable domain (outside the CDR3, taken from reference TRBV11-2 and TRBJ2-7): EAGVAQSPRYKIIEKRQSVAFWCNPISGHATLYWYQQILGQGPKLLIQFQNNGVVDDSQLPKDRFSAERLKGVDSTLKIQPAKLEDSAVYLCASSPRQGYREQYFGPGTRLTVT.

V gene TRBV29-1 combines with J gene TRBJ2-7; TRBD1 aligns across 7 bases. This CDR3 is 14 amino acids long. V dropped 7 bases and J dropped 2; count of bases not matched to a gene: 11. The germline gives CDR1 SQVTM, CDR2 ANQGSEA. The CDR3 protein is CSALGQALAYEQYF. CDR3 in DNA: TGCAGCGCCCTTGGACAGGCTTTAGCCTACGAGCAGTACTTC.

This clone was found a few times. Other DNA sequences within the sample encode an identical CDR3. This chain links TRBV30 with TRBJ1-1; 7 nucleotides line up with TRBD1. Germline CDR1 and CDR2: GTSNPN and SVGIG (reference sequence). The CDR3 spans 14 residues. The V gene end was trimmed by 0 bases and the J gene end by 5 bases; junction bases not matched to a gene: 6. In DNA, the CDR3 is TGTGCCTGGAGTGTACTCAACAGGGGAACTGAAGCTTTCTTT. Its translation: CAWSVLNRGTEAFF.